This T cell receptor (beta chain) came from a study of T cells in Graves' hyperthyroidism and ophthalmopathy. J gave up 6 bases and V 7 bases, and 5 bases lay outside the gene matches. CDR3 size: 13 residues. Comments on this clonotype: Its antigen is as yet unknown.

Amplification of TCR beta CDR3 regions was performed using RNA transcripts as template. The TCR CDR3 first-round RT-PCR relied on the HTBI primer set. TCRdb re-derived calls from the multiplex PCR reads in MiXCR, one entry per CDR3 protein. The sample has 450,000 to 500,000 distinct CDR3 sequences; approximately 22% are singletons. Uncontrolled infection, other autoimmune disease, pregnancy or lactation barred patients from enrollment. Used for diagnoses were clinical symptoms, serum thyroxine and TRAb, thyroid ultrasound and orbital computed tomography. Regarding the study as a whole: Ophthalmopathy was predicted by the model a median of roughly 6.7 months ahead of onset. In simple terms, a model built on 13 V-J features told ophthalmopathy apart from stable hyperthyroidism.

The J gene is TRBJ1-4, the V gene TRBV12-3 or TRBV12-4, with TRBD1 matching over 7 bases. Sequencing input: blood. The sequence derives from a woman aged 70-85 years with Graves' ophthalmopathy. The CDR3 loop is CASIRQGDEKLFF. DNA for the CDR3: TGTGCCAGCATAAGACAGGGAGATGAAAAACTGTTTTTT.